The 18 T cell receptor beta chains below all came from one sample that was sequenced in a study of CD8 T cells in ankylosing spondylitis. TCRdb fed the 5' RACE reads into MiXCR, producing one record per CDR3 protein. The sample has 100,000 to 150,000 distinct CDR3 sequences, 7% to 10% seen once. Sequencing input: blood, either unsorted or a sorted T cell fraction (not recorded which). The receptors shown here come from a male donor with ankylosing spondylitis or in good health (not recorded which).

This clonotype was observed many times. The chain couples TRBV7-9 to TRBJ2-7, with 7 bases matching TRBD1. Losses at the gene ends were 3 bases for V and 6 bases for J; bases not matched to a gene: 2. CDR3 length equals 12 residues. Per germline, CDR1 SEHNR and CDR2 FQNEAQ (reference sequence). This CDR3 reads CASSLSGGEQYF. The CDR3 DNA reads TGTGCCAGCAGCTTGTCAGGGGGCGAGCAGTACTTC.

This clonotype was seen ten or more times. V usage is TRBV29-1 and J usage is TRBJ2-7; D remains ambiguous. CDR1 is SQVTM and CDR2 is ANQGSEA in the germline V gene. The CDR3 covers 12 residues. V lost 4 bases and J 1 base, leaving 8 bases between the germline ends. CDR3 region: CSVVSYSYEQYF. CDR3 DNA: TGCAGCGTTGTCTCCTATTCCTACGAGCAGTACTTC.

This clonotype has at least ten counts. V and J are TRBV5-1 and TRBJ2-7; the D gene is possibly TRBD2 (7 bases). The CDR3 has 16 residues. Germline V gene sequence: CDR1 SGHRS, CDR2 YFSETQ. V lost 1 base to trimming and J lost 3 bases, with 17 bases between them. The CDR3 loop reads CASSLTPGGQIYEQYF. CDR3 nucleotides: TGCGCCAGCAGCTTGACCCCCGGGGGGCAGATCTACGAGCAGTACTTC.

This clonotype occurred once. It may be a read error: a sequence one base away is much more abundant. This chain connects TRBV7-2 to TRBJ2-3, with unresolved D. This CDR3 is 14 amino acids long. The germline gives CDR1 SGHTA, CDR2 FQGNSA. This CDR3 is CASSSQGPTNTQYF. The CDR3 DNA follows: TGTGCCAGCAGCTCACAAGGGCCCACAAATACGCAGTATTTT.

This clonotype has more than one count but fewer than ten. This chain links TRBV27 with TRBJ2-1, with TRBD2 matching 15 bases. This CDR3 comprises 17 residues. V lost 4 bases, J lost 7 bases, and 8 bases stayed unmatched. Germline assignment: CDR1 MNHEY and CDR2 SMNVEV (reference sequence). Here the CDR3 DNA reads TGTGCCAGCAGTTCCCGGACTAGCGGGAGGGCCAGTAATGAGCAGTTCTTC. Residues: CASSSRTSGRASNEQFF.

This clonotype was seen many times. This chain connects TRBV5-1 to TRBJ2-7; the D gene is possibly TRBD2 (5 bases). This CDR3 has 14 amino acids. Trimming left V 1 base short and J 0 bases short, with 8 bases between. The germline V gene encodes CDR1 SGHRS and CDR2 YFSETQ. CDR3 coding DNA: TGCGCCAGCAGCTTGCCGGGAAGCTCCTACGAGCAGTACTTC. As protein: CASSLPGSSYEQYF.

This clonotype was detected ten times or more. The chain is built from TRBV20-1 and TRBJ2-1; D is unclear. The CDR3 has 14 amino acids. Germline lookup yields CDR1 DFQATT and CDR2 SNEGSKA (reference sequence). Trimming took 6 bases from V and 5 from J, leaving 17 bases between them. CDR3 residues: CSAESVGMHNEQFF. CDR3 in DNA: TGCAGTGCCGAATCAGTGGGGATGCACAATGAGCAGTTCTTC.

This clonotype came up many times. This chain uses TRBV6-2 or TRBV6-3 with TRBJ2-1; 11 nucleotides align to TRBD2. Germline V lookup: CDR1 MNHEY, CDR2 SVGEGT. CDR3 length: 16 residues. J was trimmed by 6 bases and V by 7 bases; bases with no gene match: 11. The CDR3 region has the DNA TGTGCCAGCACCCGTCTCTGGGGGACTAGCGGCAATGAGCAGTTCTTC. This translates into CASTRLWGTSGNEQFF.

This clonotype was observed a few times. The chain uses TRBV18 and TRBJ1-2; the match to TRBD1 covers 9 bases. From germline, CDR1 is KGHSH and CDR2 LQKENI. This CDR3 region has 15 residues. Trimming removed 6 bases from V and 4 bases from J; junction bases left unmatched: 9. The chain's CDR3 is CASSQGQGSIYGYTF. CDR3 in DNA: TGTGCCAGCTCGCAGGGACAGGGATCCATCTATGGCTACACCTTC.

This clonotype was seen many times. Germline and junction disagree at one end, which may indicate a read error. The gene calls are TRBV7-8 and TRBJ2-5; 7 bases fit TRBD1. The germline gives CDR1 SGHVS, CDR2 FQNEAQ. The CDR3 contains 15 residues. The CDR3 loop reads CASSWGRGGQKTQYF. For the CDR3, the DNA is TGTGCCAGCAGCTGGGGGAGAGGGGGCCAAAAGACCCAGTACTTC.

This clonotype was recorded at least ten times. This rearrangement joins TRBV6-1 to TRBJ2-5, with a tentative D call TRBD1 (5 bases). CDR3 size: 14 residues. The V end lost 8 bases, the J end lost 4 bases, and 17 bases lay between the germline ends. Germline V CDR1 and CDR2: MNHNS, SASEGT. The DNA of the CDR3 is TGTGCCAGCGGGGAAAAAGGGGTAGGAGAGACCCAGTACTTC. Translating gives CASGEKGVGETQYF.

The J gene is TRBJ2-4, the V gene TRBV13, with 8 nucleotides matching TRBD2. J gave up 1 base and V 6 bases, and 2 bases lay outside the gene matches. This CDR3 spans 14 amino acids. In germline, CDR1 is PRHDT, CDR2 FYEKMQ (reference sequence). CDR3 nucleotide sequence: TGTGCCAGCAGTCGCGGGGGGGCCAAAAACATTCAGTACTTC. Translating it yields CASSRGGAKNIQYF.

This clonotype showed up many times. CDR3 DNA sequence: TGCGCCAGCAGCTCGGAAGGGACCAACAATGAGCAGTTCTTC. This translates into CASSSEGTNNEQFF. The chain carries TRBV5-1 and TRBJ2-1, with D perhaps TRBD1 or TRBD2 (5 bases each). This CDR3 is 14 amino acids long. Germline CDR1 SGHRS, CDR2 YFSETQ. With 3 bases removed from V and 5 bases from J, the gap between germline ends came to 12 bases.

The chain joins TRBV21-1 to TRBJ2-2; the table calls TRBD2, which could not be checked here. TRBV21-1 is an annotated pseudogene. The CDR3 totals 17 residues. CDR3 DNA: TGTGCCAGCAGCCCCCGGGGCGGGAGGGTCGAGACCGGGGAGCTGTTTTTT. Translated: CASSPRGGRVETGELFF.

Only a few counts were recorded for this clonotype. The rearrangement uses TRBV9 and TRBJ2-1, with 7 bases fitting TRBD2. There are 15 residues in the CDR3. Germline CDR1 SGDLS, CDR2 YYNGEE. The ends lost 4 bases at V and 9 bases at J; junction bases unmatched: 13. The CDR3 DNA is TGTGCCAGCAGCTCTACTGGCCGACTAGCCGTTGAGCAGTTCTTC. Its translation: CASSSTGRLAVEQFF.

In this sample, this clonotype turned up many times. V gene TRBV20-1 combines with J gene TRBJ2-1; 8 bases match TRBD1. CDR3 length equals 14 residues. Germline values: CDR1 DFQATT, CDR2 SNEGSKA (reference sequence). V lost 6 bases to trimming and J lost 7 bases; unmatched junction nucleotides: 11. The CDR3 nucleotides read TGCAGTGCCCCCAGGCAGGGGGCGAGGAATGAGCAGTTCTTC. It specifies CSAPRQGARNEQFF.

The chain combines TRBV6-2 or TRBV6-3 with TRBJ1-2; D gene ambiguous. The V and J ends lost 0 bases and 4 bases respectively, with 9 bases between them. This CDR3 has 14 amino acids. Looked up from germline, CDR1 is MNHEY and CDR2 is SVGEGT. The CDR3 sequence: CASSYSAEGYGYTF. CDR3 sequence (DNA): TGTGCCAGCAGTTACTCAGCTGAGGGCTATGGCTACACCTTC.

This clonotype was detected a few times. The genes are TRBV6-2 or TRBV6-3 and TRBJ2-1; TRBD2 matches at 9 bases. Germline assignment: CDR1 MNHEY and CDR2 SVGEGT. This CDR3 comprises 19 residues. V shed 2 bases, J shed 8 bases, and the junction held 19 bases outside the gene matches. CDR3 in DNA: TGTGCCAGCAGTTACGACCAGACAGGGACGGGACTAGCAACCGATGAGCAGTTCTTC. This encodes CASSYDQTGTGLATDEQFF.